Listed below are T cell receptor beta chains from one sample, sequenced in a study of shared clonotypes between healthy human individuals. Method: immunoSEQ multiplex PCR; TCRdb's copy keeps in-frame clones and lacks some. The sample carries 500,000 to 650,000 clones, around 81% recorded once. Material: PBMCs. The source is a woman aged 35 to 49 in good health. Some clones in this sample may be carry-over from other donors' samples. The CDR3 runs from the conserved cysteine through the conserved F or W. The order of the fields is V gene, D gene, J gene, clone size, CDR3 protein, CDR3 DNA. The D gene is left open where the match is weak. Not all rows give a size; the values are once, few, many and, for expanded clones, a class.

>TRBV10-1|TRBD1|TRBJ1-1|many
CASSLNRGPVTEAFF
TGCGCCAGCAGTCTGAACAGGGGGCCTGTCACTGAAGCTTTCTTT
>TRBV10-2|TRBD1|TRBJ2-7|.
CASSEPGDRGFYEQYF
TGCGCCAGCAGTGAACCTGGGGACAGGGGTTTCTACGAGCAGTACTTC
>TRBV5-8|.|TRBJ2-1|.
CASNRPRLSSYNEQFF
TGTGCCAGCAACCGGCCAAGATTATCCTCCTACAATGAGCAGTTCTTC
>TRBV27|TRBD1|TRBJ1-5|few
CASSSAGTASNQPQHF
TGTGCCAGCAGTTCAGCCGGGACAGCTAGCAATCAGCCCCAGCATTTT
>TRBV13|.|TRBJ2-3|.
CASSSRDSDTDTQYF
TGTGCCAGCAGCTCCCGGGACTCCGACACAGATACGCAGTATTTT
>TRBV6-4|TRBD2|TRBJ2-3|once
CASSLGRTSGRSPDTQYF
TGTGCCAGCAGTCTCGGGCGGACTAGCGGGAGATCGCCAGATACGCAGTATTTT
>TRBV7-8|.|TRBJ1-2|.
CASSLAPTGTINYGYTF
TGTGCCAGCAGCTTAGCCCCCACAGGGACTATTAACTATGGCTACACCTTC
>TRBV29-1|TRBD2|TRBJ2-3|.
CSVEEGSSGWGTDTQYF
TGCAGCGTTGAAGAAGGGTCTAGCGGGTGGGGGACAGATACGCAGTATTTT
>TRBV5-1|.|TRBJ2-3|.
CASSLGARGDTQYF
TGCGCCAGCAGCTTGGGGGCTAGGGGAGATACGCAGTATTTT
>TRBV7-2|TRBD1|TRBJ2-7|.
CASSWTGNREQYF
TGTGCCAGCAGTTGGACAGGGAATAGGGAGCAGTACTTC
>TRBV7-3|.|TRBJ1-3|.
CASSPQGGNTIYF
TGTGCCAGCAGCCCCCAGGGTGGAAACACCATATATTTT
>TRBV2|.|TRBJ2-7|.
CAVHREGISYEQYF
TGTGCCGTCCACAGGGAGGGAATCTCCTACGAGCAGTACTTC
>TRBV7-2|.|TRBJ2-3|.
CASSLTGGTQYF
TGTGCCAGCAGCTTAACAGGAGGTACGCAGTATTTT
>TRBV6-5|.|TRBJ2-3|.
CASTTGGTSTDTQYF
TGTGCCAGCACGACTGGGGGTACGAGCACAGATACGCAGTATTTT
>TRBV2|.|TRBJ2-1|.
CASSSRVGEQFF
TGTGCCAGCAGCTCCCGGGTCGGTGAGCAGTTCTTC